Many counts were recorded for the clone carrying this T cell receptor (beta chain). Its antigen remains unidentified. The sample originates from a study of post-analysis software for immune sequencing data. Study-wide background: Disease trajectories encompassed relapsing-remitting, secondary progressive and progressive-relapsing multiple sclerosis. Whole-study results and caveats: In patients, TRBV5-6, TRBV5-1 and TRBV20-1 belonged to five TRBV segments found more frequently than in controls.

cDNA libraries of TCR beta carried unique molecular identifiers. Out of roughly 0.95 to 11 million T cells, 450,000 to 600,000 cDNA molecules were generated. Each CDR3 protein is one row after TCRdb ran MiXCR on the PCR reads. Of roughly 200,000 distinct CDR3 sequences listed, over 25% are singletons. This CDR3 contains 13 residues. Between the trimmed V and J ends, which lost 0 bases and 6 bases, there was a span of 9 bases. Germline V gene data show CDR1 as DFQATT and CDR2 as SNEGSKA (reference sequence). The clonotype comes from a girl younger than 18 with multiple sclerosis. The source material was blood. The chain has TRBV20-1 and TRBJ2-4; D is unclear. This chain's CDR3 is CSARELLGNIQYF. CDR3 DNA sequence: TGCAGTGCTAGAGAATTACTCGGAAACATTCAGTACTTC.